This T cell receptor (beta chain) appears in the sequencing data of a study of cytomegalovirus exposure and HLA in healthy donors. Per the germline V gene, CDR1 is SGHRS and CDR2 is YFSETQ. The CDR3 runs 13 residues. Deletions cut 7 bases from V and 1 base from J, with 9 bases between. In regard to this clone: Its antigen is currently unknown.

Notes on the study in general: In a later analysis, several top co-occurrence clusters appeared linked to parvovirus B19, influenza, CMV and Epstein-Barr virus.

The primer mix had 60 Vbeta and 13 Jbeta primers. Data came from immunoSEQ multiplex PCR; TCRdb stores just in-frame clones and leaves some out. Found here are some 120,000 clones, about four fifths of them singletons; the top ten hold roughly 9.3%. This TCR was sampled from a woman between 45 and 65 years old in good health and CMV-seropositive. The J gene is TRBJ2-1, the V gene TRBV5-1, with D possibly matching TRBD1 (6 bases). The sample taken for sequencing was PBMCs. This CDR3 reads CASRDISYNEQFF. The CDR3 coding sequence is TGCGCCAGCCGGGACATTTCCTACAATGAGCAGTTCTTC.